The 22 T cell receptor beta chains below come from one sample, sequenced in a study of T-cell memory formation after mild COVID-19. In TCRdb, the 5' RACE reads were re-called with MiXCR into one record per CDR3 protein. The sample comprises about 400,000 distinct CDR3 sequences, 15% to 20% of which are singletons, and roughly a fifth rests with the top ten. The sequencing input was PBMCs or a T cell subset sorted from them (not recorded which). The receptors were gathered from a man younger than 35 who had mild COVID-19 (a few samples of this study predate the infection). Cell type and time point are not known.

The genes are TRBV12-3 or TRBV12-4 and TRBJ2-3; 12 bases line up with TRBD2. V lost 3 bases to trimming and J lost 0 bases; unmatched junction nucleotides: 10. This CDR3 has 19 residues. This CDR3 reads CASSLVWGLAGKSTDTQYF. The CDR3 DNA follows: TGTGCCAGCAGTTTGGTCTGGGGACTAGCGGGTAAAAGCACAGATACGCAGTATTTT.

Many counts were recorded for this clonotype. This chain connects TRBV7-2 to TRBJ2-1; no clear D gene. Germline values: CDR1 SGHTA, CDR2 FQGNSA. Trimming took 5 bases from V and 3 from J, leaving 11 bases between them. This CDR3 has 14 amino acids. DNA of the CDR3: TGTGCCAGCAGCAGATCCGGGCTCTACAATGAGCAGTTCTTC. As protein: CASSRSGLYNEQFF.

This clonotype has a handful of counts. The chain uses TRBV18 and TRBJ1-5, with 10 bases identical to TRBD1. The CDR3 consists of 17 residues. From germline, CDR1 is KGHSH and CDR2 LQKENI. Germline trimming cut 4 bases from V and 3 bases from J; bases unmatched to any gene: 9. The CDR3 nucleotides read TGTGCCAGCTCACTGAACGAAGGGACAGGGGTCAATCAGCCCCAGCATTTT. Protein sequence: CASSLNEGTGVNQPQHF.

This clonotype was seen a single time. The chain uses TRBV12-3 or TRBV12-4 and TRBJ2-7, with a tentative D call TRBD1 (6 bases). The CDR3 consists of 15 residues. V lost 6 bases, J lost 0 bases, and 15 bases lay in between. CDR3 amino acids: CASRRQTGFSYEQYF. The CDR3 DNA reads as TGTGCCAGCAGACGTCAGACAGGATTCTCCTACGAGCAGTACTTC.

This chain joins TRBV6-1 and TRBJ1-5; D unresolved. The length of the CDR3 is 14 residues. Germline V gene lookup returns CDR1 MNHNS and CDR2 SASEGT. Deletions cut 6 bases from V and 3 bases from J, with 12 bases between. The CDR3 loop reads CASRSRTHNQPQHF. As DNA, the CDR3 is TGTGCCAGCAGGTCCCGAACCCACAATCAGCCCCAGCATTTT.

The J gene is TRBJ2-1, the V gene TRBV20-1; D is ambiguous. Germline V gives CDR1 DFQATT, CDR2 SNEGSKA (reference sequence). The CDR3 is made up of 17 amino acids. The V and J ends lost 5 bases and 0 bases respectively, with 20 bases between them. CDR3 protein: CSAPPAPHQSSYNEQFF. In nucleotides, the CDR3 is TGCAGTGCTCCGCCCGCCCCGCATCAAAGCTCCTACAATGAGCAGTTCTTC.

J is TRBJ2-3 and V is TRBV5-1, with D possibly being TRBD2 (5 bases). This CDR3 has 17 amino acids. Germline values: CDR1 SGHRS, CDR2 YFSETQ. Trimming stripped 2 bases from V and 0 bases from J, with 16 bases between. As DNA, the CDR3 is TGCGCCAGCAGCTTCGGGTACACGGGGATTAGCACAGATACGCAGTATTTT. It translates to CASSFGYTGISTDTQYF.

Points on this clonotype: A clone one base away is much larger, so this may be a read error. The V call is TRBV7-9, the J call TRBJ2-3; D is ambiguous. Trimming stripped 2 bases from V and 6 bases from J, with 12 bases between. Germline CDR1 SEHNR, CDR2 FQNEAQ (reference sequence). CDR3 length: 14 amino acids. CDR3 sequence (DNA): TGTGCCAGCAGCTTACCTGGGCGGCTGGATACGCAGTATTTT. This codes for CASSLPGRLDTQYF.

This clonotype came up a few times. This chain links TRBV29-1 with TRBJ2-2, with 10 bases aligning to TRBD2. In germline, CDR1 is SQVTM, CDR2 ANQGSEA. V shed 7 bases and J 5 bases; nucleotides not matched to a gene: 4. The CDR3 consists of 13 residues. The DNA for the CDR3 is TGCAGCGGGGAAGCGGGGGGGACCGGGGAGCTGTTTTTT. Translation gives CSGEAGGTGELFF.

As DNA, the CDR3 is TGCGCCAGCAGCAAAGAGCGGGTGGGGTACAATGAGCAGTTCTTC. Amino acids: CASSKERVGYNEQFF. J is TRBJ2-1 and V is TRBV5-1; weak D call: TRBD2 (6 bases). Trimming took 4 bases from V and 4 from J, leaving 15 bases between them. This CDR3 contains 15 residues. From germline, CDR1 is SGHRS and CDR2 YFSETQ.

The gene calls are TRBV7-2 and TRBJ2-3; the D is unclear. The germline V and J ends were trimmed by 4 bases and 0 bases, with 14 bases remaining between them. This CDR3 spans 16 amino acids. CDR1 and CDR2 (germline): SGHTA, FQGNSA. The CDR3 loop is CASSSQGRASTDTQYF. CDR3 in DNA: TGTGCCAGCAGCTCCCAAGGGCGAGCGAGCACAGATACGCAGTATTTT.

The rearrangement uses TRBV24-1 and TRBJ2-5; TRBD1 aligns across 7 bases. CDR3 length: 15 amino acids. The V and J ends lost 7 bases and 2 bases, in that order; junction bases with no gene match: 9. Germline V gene data show CDR1 as KGHDR and CDR2 as SFDVKD. The DNA for the CDR3 is TGTGCCACCAGGACAGGGAAAGGGAAACAAGAGACCCAGTACTTC. Translation: CATRTGKGKQETQYF.

The CDR3 protein is CAISVESFRGYTF. The CDR3 region has the DNA TGTGCCATCAGTGTAGAGAGCTTTAGGGGCTACACCTTC. The chain employs TRBV10-3 and TRBJ1-2; no clear D gene. V shed 4 bases and J shed 8 bases, with 14 bases lying between them. The CDR3 runs to 13 residues. Per the germline V gene, CDR1 is ENHRY and CDR2 is SYGVKD.

The rearrangement joins TRBV28 to TRBJ2-5; the D gene is possibly TRBD2 (5 bases). The germline CDR1 and CDR2 sequences are MDHEN and SYDVKM. V was trimmed by 8 bases and J by 5 bases, leaving 15 bases between them. This CDR3 is built from 13 residues. The chain's CDR3 is CASHRGSWETQYF. CDR3 DNA: TGTGCCAGCCACCGGGGTAGCTGGGAGACCCAGTACTTC.

As to this clonotype: The junction differs from germline at one of its ends, possibly a read error. V is TRBV7-7 and J is TRBJ2-5; D is perhaps TRBD1 (6 bases). CDR3 length equals 16 residues. Germline V lookup: CDR1 SSHAT, CDR2 FNYEAQ (reference sequence). The CDR3 spells CASSLGRTIRGETQYF. The CDR3 DNA reads TGTGCTAGCAGCTTAGGACGGACGATTAGGGGGGAGACCCAGTACTTC.

This clonotype was observed a few times. The V call is TRBV5-4, the J call TRBJ2-1, with D hard to call. This CDR3 comprises 12 residues. Germline CDR1 and CDR2: SGHNT and YYREEE (reference sequence). Trimming took 2 bases from V and 9 from J, leaving 9 bases between them. The CDR3 loop is CASSFGNPEQFF. The DNA of the CDR3 is TGTGCCAGCAGCTTTGGGAACCCTGAGCAGTTCTTC.

This clonotype occurred a few times. The chain recombines TRBV6-6 with TRBJ1-5; 9 bases map to TRBD1. Germline loops: CDR1 MNHNY, CDR2 SVGAGI (reference sequence). The CDR3 spans 15 residues. Trimming cost V 8 bases and J 2 bases; bases outside gene matches: 7. CDR3 nucleotide sequence: TGTGCCAGCGCGTACCGGACAGGGGGCAATCAGCCCCAGCATTTT. Its protein product is CASAYRTGGNQPQHF.

This chain uses TRBV12-3 or TRBV12-4 with TRBJ1-5; D may be TRBD1 (5 bases). Trimming shortened V by 5 bases and J by 11 bases, and 13 bases separated the two germline ends. The CDR3 sequence is 12 residues long. The CDR3 bases are TGTGCCAGCAGTGGGGCAGTCCCGGCCCAGCATTTT. This gives the protein CASSGAVPAQHF.

This chain connects TRBV5-1 to TRBJ1-4; 8 bases align to TRBD1. Trimming cost V 3 bases and J 8 bases; bases outside gene matches: 6. Germline V gives CDR1 SGHRS, CDR2 YFSETQ. This CDR3 region has 14 residues. CDR3 amino acids: CASSSQGTGEKLFF. The CDR3 coding sequence is TGCGCCAGCAGCTCCCAGGGGACAGGCGAAAAACTGTTTTTT.

This clonotype turned up a few times. The chain uses TRBV6-1 and TRBJ2-7; 12 bases are a match to TRBD2. Germline V lookup: CDR1 MNHNS, CDR2 SASEGT. This CDR3 comprises 15 residues. V lost 4 bases and J lost 3; bases outside the gene matches: 4. The CDR3 DNA is TGTGCCAGCAGTGTAACTAGCGGGGGGCTCTACGAGCAGTACGTC. Encoded protein: CASSVTSGGLYEQYV.

The chain is built from TRBV12-3 or TRBV12-4 and TRBJ2-7; a possible D gene is TRBD2 (6 bases). V was shortened by 3 bases and J by 7 bases, with 10 bases between the two germline ends. The CDR3 is 12 residues long. The CDR3 sequence is CASSLGGEEQYV. The CDR3 DNA reads as TGTGCCAGCAGTTTGGGCGGGGAAGAGCAGTACGTC.

There are a few counts of this clonotype. V is TRBV20-1 and J is TRBJ2-7; D uncertain. Germline loops: CDR1 DFQATT, CDR2 SNEGSKA (reference sequence). This CDR3 comprises 14 residues. V was pared by 2 bases and J by 0 bases, with 11 bases between. The CDR3 DNA sequence: TGCAGTGCTAGATCAACAGTTAGCTCCTACGAGCAGTACTTC. Translation gives CSARSTVSSYEQYF.